The clone carrying this T cell receptor beta chain was observed once. These data originate in a study of blood T cell repertoires in COVID-19. The wider study: The samples span acute and convalescent COVID-19 from the United States, Italy and Spain. T cells, B-cell-depleted T cells, or PBMCs supplied cDNA or gDNA.

Original analysis: Estimated nucleated cell counts came from reference gene primer amplification. Data came from immunoSEQ multiplex PCR; TCRdb stores just in-frame clones and leaves some out. V and J calls and clone size are as listed in that table; D and trimming were resolved from the DNA. Of 130,000 to 150,000 clones in the sample, over 80% were seen once. The specimen sequenced was peripheral blood. The sequence was obtained from a woman aged 45-65 years with acute or convalescent COVID-19.

CDR3: CASSSGQSYEQYF. As DNA, the CDR3 is TGTGCCAGCAGCTCCGGACAGTCCTACGAGCAGTACTTC. The V call is TRBV11-2, the J call TRBJ2-7, with D possibly matching TRBD1 (6 bases). The CDR3 loop spans 13 amino acids. Per germline, CDR1 SGHAT and CDR2 FQNNGV. With 4 bases removed from V and 1 base from J, the gap between germline ends came to 8 bases.